What follows are 14 T cell receptor beta chains derived from one specimen sequenced in a study of beta chain features in type 1 diabetes. Expressed TCRB transcripts were sequenced after all isolated RNA was converted to cDNA. Libraries were prepared by immunoSEQ multiplex PCR; TCRdb keeps only in-frame clonotypes and omits some of them. Of about 900,000 clones in the sample, roughly a sixth were seen once. Sequenced sample: naive CD4+ T cells from blood. These receptors were taken from a woman aged 18 to 35 in good health.

The V call is TRBV18, the J call TRBJ2-7; 7 positions match TRBD1. The CDR3 consists of 14 residues. V lost 1 base, J lost 1 base, and 1 base stayed unmatched. Looked up from germline, CDR1 is KGHSH and CDR2 is LQKENI. CDR3 sequence (DNA): TGTGCCAGCTCACCACAGACAGGGTCCTACGAGCAGTACTTC. This gives the protein CASSPQTGSYEQYF.

This clone was seen a few times. This chain uses TRBV5-4 with TRBJ2-3; no definite D call. V dropped 4 bases and J dropped 5 bases, with 11 bases sitting between them. Germline-derived CDR1 and CDR2 are SGHNT and YYREEE (reference sequence). The CDR3 contains 13 residues. DNA of the CDR3: TGTGCCAGCAGCCGGTCGGGTGGAGATACGCAGTATTTT. This sequence encodes CASSRSGGDTQYF.

This sequence joins TRBV29-1 and TRBJ2-2, with a weak D call TRBD1 (6 bases). Germline V gene lookup returns CDR1 SQVTM and CDR2 ANQGSEA. The CDR3 is 16 amino acids. V dropped 5 bases and J dropped 3 bases, with 19 bases sitting between them. The CDR3 DNA sequence: TGCAGCGTTCAGGGGTGGCACAGAGAAGACACCGGGGAGCTGTTTTTT. Encoded protein: CSVQGWHREDTGELFF.

The rearrangement links TRBV19 to TRBJ2-1, with D maybe TRBD2 (6 bases). This CDR3 comprises 17 residues. The ends were cut back, 0 bases at V and 0 bases at J, with 12 bases in the middle. The germline V gene encodes CDR1 LNHDA and CDR2 SQIVND (reference sequence). CDR3 DNA: TGTGCCAGTAGTATAGAGTGGGGCGGGAACTCCTACAATGAGCAGTTCTTC. Encoded protein: CASSIEWGGNSYNEQFF.

J is TRBJ1-1 and V is TRBV10-3; tentative D call: TRBD1 (5 bases). V dropped 11 bases and J dropped 1 base, with 17 bases sitting between them. CDR3 length equals 14 residues. Germline V gene sequence: CDR1 ENHRY, CDR2 SYGVKD. CDR3 loop: CAALSGGGNTEAFF. For the CDR3, the DNA is TGTGCCGCGTTGAGTGGGGGAGGGAACACTGAAGCTTTCTTT.

V and J are TRBV4-2 and TRBJ2-1; 7 nucleotides match TRBD2. V dropped 0 bases and J dropped 8; count of bases not matched to a gene: 10. This CDR3 comprises 16 residues. CDR1 LGHNA and CDR2 YNFKEQ come from the germline V gene. The chain's CDR3 is CASSQDLAGAGDEQFF. For the CDR3, the DNA is TGTGCCAGCAGCCAAGATCTGGCGGGAGCGGGCGATGAGCAGTTCTTC.

This clone was seen a handful of times. V and J are TRBV27 and TRBJ1-2; 8 nucleotides line up with TRBD1. The CDR3 totals 13 residues. J was trimmed by 7 bases and V by 6 bases; bases with no gene match: 7. Germline V gives CDR1 MNHEY, CDR2 SMNVEV (reference sequence). DNA for the CDR3: TGTGCCAGCAGACCCCAGGGGGCGTTTGGCTACACCTTC. Amino acids: CASRPQGAFGYTF.

This clone has only a few counts. The V gene is TRBV19, the J gene TRBJ2-2, with 13 positions matching TRBD2. The CDR3 totals 17 residues. The V and J ends lost 5 bases and 7 bases, in that order; junction bases with no gene match: 10. Germline values: CDR1 LNHDA, CDR2 SQIVND (reference sequence). The CDR3 loop reads CASSRTSGSEVIGELFF. CDR3 coding DNA: TGTGCCAGTAGTCGGACTAGCGGGAGTGAGGTTATCGGGGAGCTGTTTTTT. The full variable domain, in which reference TRBV19 and TRBJ2-2 provide the parts outside the CDR3, is DGGITQSPKYLFRKEGQNVTLSCEQNLNHDAMYWYRQDPGQGLRLIYYSQIVNDFQKGDIAEGYSVSREKKESFPLTVTSAQKNPTAFYLCASSRTSGSEVIGELFFGEGSRLTVL.

In regard to this clone: Just one base apart from a much larger clone, this may be a read error. The V and J genes are TRBV13 and TRBJ2-1; D unresolved. Deletions cut 2 bases from V and 8 bases from J, with 4 bases between. Germline V lookup: CDR1 PRHDT, CDR2 FYEKMQ (reference sequence). This CDR3 is built from 11 residues. The CDR3 loop is CASSLFHEQFF. The CDR3 coding sequence is TGTGCCAGCAGCTTATTCCATGAGCAGTTCTTC.

The CDR3 DNA reads TGTGCCAGCAGCCCCCTGCGGACTAGCGGTAACACCGGGGAGCTGTTTTTT. Amino acids: CASSPLRTSGNTGELFF. The rearrangement uses TRBV2 and TRBJ2-2; 10 bases map to TRBD2. The CDR3 extends over 17 amino acids. Germline loops: CDR1 SNHLY, CDR2 FYNNEI. V shed 6 bases, J shed 2 bases, and the junction held 9 bases outside the gene matches.

In this sample, this clone turned up a few times. The chain couples TRBV7-3 to TRBJ2-3; D gene unclear. The germline gives CDR1 SGHTA, CDR2 FQGTGA. V lost 3 bases and J 6 bases, leaving 10 bases between the germline ends. The CDR3 loop spans 13 amino acids. CDR3 sequence (DNA): TGTGCCAGCAGCTTTACCCGCATGGATACGCAGTATTTT. Protein: CASSFTRMDTQYF.

This clone has only a few counts. Additional DNA sequences in this sample encode the identical CDR3. The chain is built from TRBV19 and TRBJ1-1, with unresolved D. The CDR3 consists of 12 residues. The germline CDR1 and CDR2 sequences are LNHDA and SQIVND (reference sequence). V lost 3 bases, J lost 1 base, and 3 bases lay in between. This CDR3 reads CASSMRNTEAFF. DNA of the CDR3: TGTGCCAGTAGTATGCGGAACACTGAAGCTTTCTTT. Filled out from reference TRBV19 and TRBJ1-1, the complete variable domain reads DGGITQSPKYLFRKEGQNVTLSCEQNLNHDAMYWYRQDPGQGLRLIYYSQIVNDFQKGDIAEGYSVSREKKESFPLTVTSAQKNPTAFYLCASSMRNTEAFFGQGTRLTVV.

To note about this clone: The junction does not match germline at one end; this may be a read error. This chain joins TRBV9 and TRBJ2-6, with unresolved D. The CDR3 length is 17 residues. Germline CDR1 reads SGDLS; CDR2 reads YYNGEE. The CDR3 sequence: CASSVKVGNSGTNVLTF. CDR3 nucleotides: TGTGCCAGCAGCGTAAAGGTGGGGAACTCTGGGACCAACGTCCTGACTTTC.

This clone was seen more than once but under ten times. J is TRBJ1-5 and V is TRBV29-1; D perhaps matches TRBD1 (5 bases). There are 15 residues in the CDR3. The V end lost 4 bases, the J end lost 2 bases, and 15 bases lay between the germline ends. Germline-derived CDR1 and CDR2 are SQVTM and ANQGSEA. CDR3 protein: CSVAQGGSGNQPQHF. Written as DNA, the CDR3 is TGCAGCGTTGCCCAGGGAGGCTCGGGCAATCAGCCCCAGCATTTT.